This T cell receptor (beta chain) was sequenced for a study of blood T cells in healthy people across ages. Trimming removed 6 bases from V and 10 bases from J, with 16 bases in between. The CDR3 is made up of 13 amino acids. The germline CDR1 and CDR2 sequences are SNHLY and FYNNEI. This clonotype was counted only a few times. The use of a sample-barcoded 5' primer and a J-beta primer mix characterized a second PCR of about 7 to 12 cycles. In TCRdb, the 5' RACE reads were re-called with MiXCR into one record per CDR3 protein. The sample has about 1,400,000 distinct CDR3 sequences; 42% are singletons.

The V and J genes are TRBV2 and TRBJ2-1; D is possibly TRBD1 (7 bases). The sequenced sample consisted of blood. The TCR comes from a woman aged 18-29 years in good health. CDR3 DNA: TGTGCCAGCAGCGCGGACAGGCGGGGCGAGCAGTTCTTC. Translating it yields CASSADRRGEQFF.